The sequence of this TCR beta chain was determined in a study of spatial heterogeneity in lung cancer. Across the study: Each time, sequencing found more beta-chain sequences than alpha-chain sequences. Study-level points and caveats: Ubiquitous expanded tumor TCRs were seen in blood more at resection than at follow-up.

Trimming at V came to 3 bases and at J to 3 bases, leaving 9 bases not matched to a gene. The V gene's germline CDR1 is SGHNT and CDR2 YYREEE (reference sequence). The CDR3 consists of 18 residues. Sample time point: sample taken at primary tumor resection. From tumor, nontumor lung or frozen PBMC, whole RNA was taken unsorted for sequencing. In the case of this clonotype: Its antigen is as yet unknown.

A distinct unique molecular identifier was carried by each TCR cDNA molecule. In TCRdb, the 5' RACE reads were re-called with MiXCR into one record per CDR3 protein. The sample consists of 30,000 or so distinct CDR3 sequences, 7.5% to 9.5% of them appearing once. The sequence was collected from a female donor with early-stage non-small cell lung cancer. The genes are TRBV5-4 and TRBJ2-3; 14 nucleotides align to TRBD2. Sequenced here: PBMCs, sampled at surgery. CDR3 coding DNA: TGTGCCAGCAGCTCCATAAAAGGACTAGCGGGGGGAACAGATACGCAGTATTTT. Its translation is CASSSIKGLAGGTDTQYF.